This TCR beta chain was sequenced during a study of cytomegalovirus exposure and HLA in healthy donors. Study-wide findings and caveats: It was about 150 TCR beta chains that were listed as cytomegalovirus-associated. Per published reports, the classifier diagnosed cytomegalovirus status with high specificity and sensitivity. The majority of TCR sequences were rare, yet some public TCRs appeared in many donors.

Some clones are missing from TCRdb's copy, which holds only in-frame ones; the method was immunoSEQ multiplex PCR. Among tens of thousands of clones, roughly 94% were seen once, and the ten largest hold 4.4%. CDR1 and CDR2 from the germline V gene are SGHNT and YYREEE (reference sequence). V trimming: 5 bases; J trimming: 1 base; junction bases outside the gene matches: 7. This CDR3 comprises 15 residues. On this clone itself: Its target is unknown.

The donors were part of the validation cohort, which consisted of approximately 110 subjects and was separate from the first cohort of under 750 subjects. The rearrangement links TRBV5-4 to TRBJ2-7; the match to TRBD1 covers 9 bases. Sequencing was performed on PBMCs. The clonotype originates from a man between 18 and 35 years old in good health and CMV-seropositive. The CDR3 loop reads CASRSSQGASYEQYF. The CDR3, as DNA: TGTGCCAGCAGATCATCACAGGGGGCGTCCTACGAGCAGTACTTC.